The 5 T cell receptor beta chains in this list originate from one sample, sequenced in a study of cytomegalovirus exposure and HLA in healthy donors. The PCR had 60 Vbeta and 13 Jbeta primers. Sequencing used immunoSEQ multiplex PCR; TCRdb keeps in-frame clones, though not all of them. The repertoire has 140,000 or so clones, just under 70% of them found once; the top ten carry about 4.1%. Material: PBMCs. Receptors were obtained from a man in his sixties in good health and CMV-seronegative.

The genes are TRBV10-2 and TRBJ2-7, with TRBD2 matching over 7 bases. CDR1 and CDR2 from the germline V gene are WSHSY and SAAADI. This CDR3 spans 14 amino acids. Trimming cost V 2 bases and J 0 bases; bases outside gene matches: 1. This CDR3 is CASSESGISYEQYF. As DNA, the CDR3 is TGCGCCAGCAGTGAGAGCGGGATCTCCTACGAGCAGTACTTC.

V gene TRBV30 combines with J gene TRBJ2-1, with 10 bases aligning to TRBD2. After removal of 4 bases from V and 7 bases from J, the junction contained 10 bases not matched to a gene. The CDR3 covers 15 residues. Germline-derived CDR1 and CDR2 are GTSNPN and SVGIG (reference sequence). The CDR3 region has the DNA TGTGCCTGGATGGTTAGCGGGAGGATGGGGAATGAGCAGTTCTTC. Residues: CAWMVSGRMGNEQFF.

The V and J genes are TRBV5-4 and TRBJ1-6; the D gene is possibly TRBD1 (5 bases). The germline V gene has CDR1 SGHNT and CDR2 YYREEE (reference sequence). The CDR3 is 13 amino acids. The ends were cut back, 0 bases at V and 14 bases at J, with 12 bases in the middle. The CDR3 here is CASSLGAGTTLHF. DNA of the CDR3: TGTGCCAGCAGCTTGGGGGCGGGGACTACCCTCCACTTT.

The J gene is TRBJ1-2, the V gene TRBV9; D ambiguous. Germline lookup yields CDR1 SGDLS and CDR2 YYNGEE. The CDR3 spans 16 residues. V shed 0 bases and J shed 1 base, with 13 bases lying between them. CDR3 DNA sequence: TGTGCCAGCAGCGTAGGGGTTGGCGGCAGTAACTATGGCTACACCTTC. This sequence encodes CASSVGVGGSNYGYTF.

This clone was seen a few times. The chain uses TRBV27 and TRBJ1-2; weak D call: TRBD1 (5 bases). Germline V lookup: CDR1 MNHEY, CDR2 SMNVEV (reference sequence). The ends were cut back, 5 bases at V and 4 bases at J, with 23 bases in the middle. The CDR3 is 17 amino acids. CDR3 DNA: TGTGCCAGCAGTCTCTCTAACATGGGGCCATTGGTCTATGGCTACACCTTC. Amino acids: CASSLSNMGPLVYGYTF.